The present entry profiles one T cell receptor beta chain with its context. What it binds is not known. Looked up from germline, CDR1 is LNHDA and CDR2 is SQIVND (reference sequence). The V gene end was trimmed by 8 bases and the J gene end by 0 bases; junction bases not matched to a gene: 0. The CDR3 totals 13 residues. PCR primers comprised 60 Vbeta and 13 Jbeta primers. Sequenced by immunoSEQ multiplex PCR; TCRdb stores in-frame clones only, minus some. The sample carries 110,000 or so clones, 65% to 85% recorded once. The data derive from a study of cytomegalovirus exposure and HLA in healthy donors. Regarding the study as a whole: Researchers counted around 170 TCR beta chains as cytomegalovirus-associated. Within an earlier analysis, most TCR beta V segments proved productive either about 90% or about 30% of the time.

Sequences were obtained from PBMCs. This chain connects TRBV19 to TRBJ1-5; 8 bases are shared with TRBD1. This clonotype was obtained from a woman under 30 in good health and CMV-seronegative. The CDR3 region is CASDRGSNQPQHF. The CDR3 nucleotides read TGTGCCAGTGACAGGGGTAGCAATCAGCCCCAGCATTTT.